This T cell receptor beta chain was retrieved from a study of T cells after yellow fever vaccination. This clonotype was counted many times. Its antigen is currently unknown. TCRdb reanalysed the 5' RACE reads using MiXCR and keeps one entry per CDR3 protein. Of some 350,000 distinct CDR3 sequences listed, about 4% are singletons. Trimming left V 5 bases short and J 7 bases short, with 14 bases between. CDR1 and CDR2 from the germline V gene are MDHEN and SYDVKM. CDR3 length: 13 residues. General observations from the study: Repertoires sorted by FACS could include abundant clonotypes that are contaminants from the bulk population.

The source is a man younger than 30 who received the YFV17D yellow fever vaccine. The chain combines TRBV28 with TRBJ1-2; D remains unclear. Specimen: PBMCs, collected 5 days after the yellow fever booster vaccination. The CDR3 sequence is CASSLTLVLGYTF. DNA of the CDR3: TGTGCCAGCAGTCTTACGTTAGTCCTTGGCTACACCTTC.